This T cell receptor (beta chain) was captured by sequencing in a study of vaccination effects on CD4 cells after COVID-19. As for the study in general: Post-vaccine specimens arrived a median 72 days past the second dose.

Overall study findings and caveats: The study found marked clonal contraction of infection- and vaccine-induced clones late after vaccination.

Having been cultured for 10 days, the cells underwent CD4+ T cell isolation. Participants got two doses of BNT162b2 or mRNA-1273 vaccine. The protocol was immunoSEQ multiplex PCR, while the TCRdb copy is restricted to in-frame clones and leaves out a portion. The table lists 50,000 to 80,000 clones, roughly four fifths of them singletons. Turning to this clone: As yet, its antigen is unknown.

This clonotype was obtained from a human donor who received a COVID-19 vaccine. Sequenced here: CD4+ T cells from PBMCs cultured without peptide, sampled after COVID-19 vaccination.

Written as DNA, the CDR3 is TGTGCCAGCAGCTTAGACGCGGGGGGATCCTACAATGAGCAGTTCTTC. Protein sequence: CASSLDAGGSYNEQFF. The chain uses TRBV11-3 and TRBJ2-1, with 8 positions matching TRBD2. J gave up 1 base and V 0 bases, and 2 bases lay outside the gene matches. The CDR3 runs to 16 residues. CDR1 is SGHNT, CDR2 YENEEA, per germline.